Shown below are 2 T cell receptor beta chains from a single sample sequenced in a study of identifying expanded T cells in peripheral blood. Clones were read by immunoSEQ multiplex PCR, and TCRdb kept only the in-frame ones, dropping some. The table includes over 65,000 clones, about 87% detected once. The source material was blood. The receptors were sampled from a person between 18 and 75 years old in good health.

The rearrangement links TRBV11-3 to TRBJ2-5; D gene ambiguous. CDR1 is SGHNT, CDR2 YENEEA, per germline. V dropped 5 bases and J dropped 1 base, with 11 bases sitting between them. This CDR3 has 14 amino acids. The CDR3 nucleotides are TGTGCCAGCAGCCTCGGGCAGGCCCAAGAGACCCAGTACTTC. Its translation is CASSLGQAQETQYF. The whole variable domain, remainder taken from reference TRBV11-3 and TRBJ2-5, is EAGVVQSPRYKIIEKKQPVAFWCNPISGHNTLYWYLQNLGQGPELLIRYENEEAVDDSQLPKDRFSAERLKGVDSTLKIQPAELGDSAVYLCASSLGQAQETQYFGPGTRLLVL.

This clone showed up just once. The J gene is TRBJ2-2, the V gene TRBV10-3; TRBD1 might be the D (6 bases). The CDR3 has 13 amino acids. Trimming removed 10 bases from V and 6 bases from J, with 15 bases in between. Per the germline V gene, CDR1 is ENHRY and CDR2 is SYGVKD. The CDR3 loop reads CATRGRAPGELFF. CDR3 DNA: TGTGCCACCAGGGGCAGGGCTCCCGGGGAGCTGTTTTTT.